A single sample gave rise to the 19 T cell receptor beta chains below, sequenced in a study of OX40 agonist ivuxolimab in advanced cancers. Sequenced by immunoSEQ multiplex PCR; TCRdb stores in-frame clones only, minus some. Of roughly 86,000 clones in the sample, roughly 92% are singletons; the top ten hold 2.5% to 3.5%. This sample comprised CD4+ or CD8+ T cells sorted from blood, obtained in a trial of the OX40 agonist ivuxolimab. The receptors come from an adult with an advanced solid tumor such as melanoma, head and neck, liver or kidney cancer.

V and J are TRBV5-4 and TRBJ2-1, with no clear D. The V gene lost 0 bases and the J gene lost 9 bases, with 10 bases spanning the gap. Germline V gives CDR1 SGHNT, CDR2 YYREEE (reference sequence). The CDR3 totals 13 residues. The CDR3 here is CASSLDQAAEQFF. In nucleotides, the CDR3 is TGTGCCAGCAGCTTGGATCAGGCGGCTGAGCAGTTCTTC.

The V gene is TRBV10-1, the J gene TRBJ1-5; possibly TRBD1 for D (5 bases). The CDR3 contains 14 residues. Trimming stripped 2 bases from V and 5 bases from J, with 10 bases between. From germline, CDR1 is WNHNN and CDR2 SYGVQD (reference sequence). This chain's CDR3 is CASSEGGRDQPQHF. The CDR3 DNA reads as TGCGCCAGCAGTGAGGGGGGAAGGGATCAGCCCCAGCATTTT.

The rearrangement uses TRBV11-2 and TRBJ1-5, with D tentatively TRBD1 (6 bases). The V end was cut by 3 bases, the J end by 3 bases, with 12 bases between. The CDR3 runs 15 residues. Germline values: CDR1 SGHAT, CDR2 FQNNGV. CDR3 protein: CASSLGGPFNQPQHF. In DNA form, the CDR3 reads TGTGCCAGCAGCTTGGGGGGGCCCTTCAATCAGCCCCAGCATTTT.

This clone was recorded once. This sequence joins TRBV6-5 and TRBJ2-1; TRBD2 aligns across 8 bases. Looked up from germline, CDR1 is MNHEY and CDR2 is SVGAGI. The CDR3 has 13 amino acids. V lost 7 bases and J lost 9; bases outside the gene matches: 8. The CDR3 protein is CASIKAGVGEQFF. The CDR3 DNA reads TGTGCCAGCATTAAAGCGGGAGTGGGTGAGCAGTTCTTC.

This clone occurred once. As DNA, the CDR3 is TGCAGCGTTGCCCGGGACAACTATGGCTACACCTTC. Its translation: CSVARDNYGYTF. This chain uses TRBV29-1 with TRBJ1-2; a weak D match, TRBD1 (5 bases). The V gene's germline CDR1 is SQVTM and CDR2 ANQGSEA. Deletions cut 4 bases from V and 2 bases from J, with 8 bases between. This CDR3 has 12 amino acids.

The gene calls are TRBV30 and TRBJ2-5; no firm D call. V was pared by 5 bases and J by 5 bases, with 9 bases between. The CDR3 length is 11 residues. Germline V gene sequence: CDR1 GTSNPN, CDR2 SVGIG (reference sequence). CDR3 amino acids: CAWAHGETQYF. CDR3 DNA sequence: TGTGCCTGGGCCCACGGGGAGACCCAGTACTTC.

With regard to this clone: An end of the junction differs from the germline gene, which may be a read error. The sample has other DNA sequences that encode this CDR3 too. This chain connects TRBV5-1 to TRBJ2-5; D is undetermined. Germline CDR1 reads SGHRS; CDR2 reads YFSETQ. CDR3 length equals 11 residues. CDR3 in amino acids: CASSFQETQYF. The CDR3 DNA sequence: TGCGCCAGTAGCTTCCAAGAGACCCAGTACTTC.

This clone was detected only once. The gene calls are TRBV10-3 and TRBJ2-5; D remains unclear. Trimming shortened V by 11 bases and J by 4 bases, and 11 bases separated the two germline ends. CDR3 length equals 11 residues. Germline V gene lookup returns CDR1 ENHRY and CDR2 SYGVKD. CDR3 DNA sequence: TGTGCCGTGGGGATTACAGAGACCCAGTACTTC. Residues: CAVGITETQYF.

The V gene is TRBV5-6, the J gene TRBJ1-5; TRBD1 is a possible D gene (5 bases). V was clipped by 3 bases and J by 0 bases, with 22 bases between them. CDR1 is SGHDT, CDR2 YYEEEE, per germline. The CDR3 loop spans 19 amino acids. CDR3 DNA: TGTGCCAGCAGCTCTACCCCCCCACAGGCCCTTTATAGCAATCAGCCCCAGCATTTT. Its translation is CASSSTPPQALYSNQPQHF.

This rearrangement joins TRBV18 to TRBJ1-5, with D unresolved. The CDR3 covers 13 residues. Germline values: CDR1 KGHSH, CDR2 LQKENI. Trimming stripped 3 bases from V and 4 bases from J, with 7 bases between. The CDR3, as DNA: TGTGCCAGCTCACCCGACACGAATCAGCCCCAGCATTTT. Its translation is CASSPDTNQPQHF.

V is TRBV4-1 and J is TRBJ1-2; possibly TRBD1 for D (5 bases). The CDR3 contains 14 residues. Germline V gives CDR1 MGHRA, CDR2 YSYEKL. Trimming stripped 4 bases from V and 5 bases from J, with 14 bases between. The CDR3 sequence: CASSPLQGSYGYTF. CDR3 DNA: TGCGCCAGCAGCCCCCTCCAGGGTTCTTATGGCTACACCTTC.

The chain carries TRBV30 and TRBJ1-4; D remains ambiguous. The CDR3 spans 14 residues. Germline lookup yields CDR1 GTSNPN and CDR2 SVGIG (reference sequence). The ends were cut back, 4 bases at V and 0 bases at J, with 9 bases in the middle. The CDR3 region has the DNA TGTGCCTGGACGACACTCACAACTAATGAAAAACTGTTTTTT. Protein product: CAWTTLTTNEKLFF.

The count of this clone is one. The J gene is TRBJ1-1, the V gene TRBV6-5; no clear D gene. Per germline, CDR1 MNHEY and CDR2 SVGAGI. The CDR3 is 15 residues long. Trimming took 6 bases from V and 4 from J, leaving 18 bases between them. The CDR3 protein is CASSPQNPMSTEAFF. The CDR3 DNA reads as TGTGCCAGCAGCCCCCAGAACCCTATGAGCACTGAAGCTTTCTTT.

CDR3 in DNA: TGCGCCAGCAGCTTGGGGCAGGGGGCTGATGGCTACACCTTC. Amino acid sequence: CASSLGQGADGYTF. This chain links TRBV5-1 with TRBJ1-2, with 8 bases identical to TRBD1. V lost 0 bases, J lost 6 bases, and 4 bases stayed unmatched. The CDR3 runs 14 residues. The V gene's germline CDR1 is SGHRS and CDR2 YFSETQ.

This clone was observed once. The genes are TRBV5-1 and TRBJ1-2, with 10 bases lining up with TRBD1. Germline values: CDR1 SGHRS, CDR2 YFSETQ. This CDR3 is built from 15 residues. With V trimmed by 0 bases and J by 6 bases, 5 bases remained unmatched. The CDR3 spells CASSLAAGQGDGYTF. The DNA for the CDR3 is TGCGCCAGCAGCTTGGCCGCAGGACAGGGGGATGGCTACACCTTC.

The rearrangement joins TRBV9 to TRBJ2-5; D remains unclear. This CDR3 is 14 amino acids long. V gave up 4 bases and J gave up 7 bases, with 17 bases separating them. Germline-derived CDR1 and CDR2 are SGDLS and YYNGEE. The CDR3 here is CASSSVGLSATQYF. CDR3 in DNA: TGTGCCAGCAGCTCAGTCGGGCTTTCCGCGACCCAGTACTTC.

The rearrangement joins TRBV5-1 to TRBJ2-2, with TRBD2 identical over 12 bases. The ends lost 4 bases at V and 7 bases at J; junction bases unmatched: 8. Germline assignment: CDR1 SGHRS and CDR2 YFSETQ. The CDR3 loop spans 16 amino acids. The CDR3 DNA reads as TGCGCCAGCAGCCACCGACTAGCGGGAGTGATCGGGGAGCTGTTTTTT. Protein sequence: CASSHRLAGVIGELFF.

The CDR3 loop reads CASSVSLGAGSSYNEQFF. Written as DNA, the CDR3 is TGCGCCAGCAGCGTCTCCCTGGGGGCGGGGTCTTCCTACAATGAGCAGTTCTTC. The chain combines TRBV5-1 with TRBJ2-1; D possibly matches TRBD1 or TRBD2 (6 bases each). CDR3 length: 18 amino acids. Trimming shortened V by 4 bases and J by 1 base, and 21 bases separated the two germline ends. Germline CDR1 and CDR2: SGHRS and YFSETQ.

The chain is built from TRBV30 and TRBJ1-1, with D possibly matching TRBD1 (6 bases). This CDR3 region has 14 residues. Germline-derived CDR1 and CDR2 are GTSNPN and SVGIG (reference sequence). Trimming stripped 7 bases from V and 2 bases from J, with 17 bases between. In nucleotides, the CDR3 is TGTGCCTCCCCCCCGGGACACGGAAACACTGAAGCTTTCTTT. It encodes CASPPGHGNTEAFF.